This is a list of T cell receptor beta chains from one sample in a study of neoadjuvant anti-PD-1 for oral cavity cancer. Profiled with immunoSEQ multiplex PCR; TCRdb holds only in-frame clones, not every one. The sample records several thousand clones, approximately 63% being singletons. The sample was tumor tissue, taken before nivolumab (anti-PD-1) treatment. These receptor sequences come from a person between 35 and 79 years old with oral cavity squamous cell carcinoma. The CDR3 runs from the conserved cysteine through the conserved F or W. Each record gives: V gene, J gene, clone size, D gene, CDR3 protein, CDR3 DNA. A D gene is named only where the DNA matches it firmly. Clone size, where shown, is once, few, many, or a class for clones that have expanded.

TRBV5-1	TRBJ1-3	-	-	CASSLVVGSGNTIYF	TGCGCCAGCAGTCTTGTGGTGGGCTCTGGAAACACCATATATTTT
TRBV5-1	TRBJ2-1	few	TRBD2	CASSTGLAGDNEQFF	TGCGCCAGCAGCACAGGACTAGCGGGGGACAATGAGCAGTTCTTC
TRBV19	TRBJ1-1	-	-	CASEGLGGVITEAFF	TGTGCCAGTGAGGGTTTGGGGGGGGTGATCACTGAAGCTTTCTTT
TRBV6-5	TRBJ1-3	-	-	CASSPGLGNTIYF	TGTGCCAGCAGCCCGGGCCTGGGAAACACCATATATTTT
TRBV10-3	TRBJ2-3	-	-	CAISESADTQYF	TGTGCCATCAGTGAGTCAGCAGATACGCAGTATTTT
TRBV7-9	TRBJ1-1	-	-	CASSWGGLSTEAFF	TGTGCCAGCAGCTGGGGGGGATTATCCACTGAAGCTTTCTTT
TRBV6-1	TRBJ2-3	few	TRBD2	CASRTSQVADTQYF	TGTGCCAGCCGGACTAGTCAGGTGGCAGATACGCAGTATTTT
TRBV6-1	TRBJ1-1	few	-	CASSEPSASNTEAFF	TGTGCCAGCAGTGAGCCCTCCGCCAGCAACACTGAAGCTTTCTTT
TRBV2	TRBJ2-3	-	-	CASRVFQGYTQYF	TGTGCCAGCAGGGTATTTCAGGGATATACGCAGTATTTT
TRBV2	TRBJ2-7	few	TRBD1	CASRGGQGLNEQYF	TGTGCCAGCAGGGGGGGACAGGGATTAAACGAGCAGTACTTC
TRBV27	TRBJ2-3	-	-	CASSLISGGGDTQYF	TGTGCCAGCAGTTTAATCTCCGGGGGCGGCGATACGCAGTATTTT
TRBV5-1	TRBJ1-1	-	-	CASSQGRGDTEAFF	TGCGCCAGCAGCCAAGGTCGGGGCGACACTGAAGCTTTCTTT
TRBV7-9	TRBJ1-5	few	-	CASSLGRDGQPQHF	TGTGCCAGCAGCTTAGGCAGGGACGGTCAGCCCCAGCATTTT
TRBV7-2	TRBJ2-1	few	TRBD2	CASSLGRGVAREQFF	TGTGCCAGCAGCTTAGGGCGGGGGGTGGCGCGTGAGCAGTTCTTC
TRBV7-9	TRBJ2-7	few	-	CASSPPLVYEQYF	TGTGCCAGCAGCCCACCACTAGTCTACGAGCAGTACTTC
TRBV15	TRBJ1-2	few	-	CATSSLLGYGYTF	TGTGCCACCAGCAGTTTGTTGGGCTATGGCTACACCTTC
TRBV15	TRBJ2-7	-	-	CATSREKTGMWYEQYF	TGTGCCACCAGCAGGGAGAAAACAGGGATGTGGTACGAGCAGTACTTC
TRBV2	TRBJ2-7	-	TRBD2	CASSFSGAPSYEQYF	TGTGCCAGCAGTTTTAGCGGGGCGCCTTCTTACGAGCAGTACTTC
TRBV7-9	TRBJ2-5	few	-	CASSPLTFQETQYF	TGTGCCAGCAGCCCTTTGACCTTTCAAGAGACCCAGTACTTC
TRBV5-1	TRBJ2-1	few	TRBD2	CASSSVAGVNNEQFF	TGCGCCAGCAGCTCGGTTGCGGGAGTTAATAATGAGCAGTTCTTC
TRBV10-3	TRBJ2-6	-	TRBD1	CAISTGACIQSRANVLTF	TGTGCCATCAGTACAGGGGCCTGTATACAAAGTCGGGCCAACGTCCTGACTTTC
TRBV7-9	TRBJ2-1	-	-	CASSLALVAEQFF	TGTGCCAGCAGCTTAGCGCTTGTGGCTGAGCAGTTCTTC
TRBV19	TRBJ1-2	few	-	CASRDRFDGYTF	TGTGCCAGTAGAGACAGGTTCGATGGCTACACCTTC
TRBV7-3	TRBJ1-1	-	-	CASSPLRRNTEAFF	TGTGCCAGCAGCCCACTGAGGCGGAACACTGAAGCTTTCTTT
TRBV27	TRBJ2-1	-	TRBD1	CASTITGQGEQFF	TGTGCCAGCACGATAACCGGACAGGGAGAGCAGTTCTTC
TRBV29-1	TRBJ1-1	-	-	CSVRRVNEAFF	TGCAGCGTTAGACGAGTTAATGAAGCTTTCTTT
TRBV28	TRBJ1-3	few	-	CASRESVLSGNTIYF	TGTGCCAGCAGGGAGTCTGTTCTCTCTGGAAACACCATATATTTT
TRBV2	TRBJ2-7	-	TRBD1	CASSVTGDEQYF	TGTGCCAGCAGTGTTACAGGGGACGAGCAGTACTTC
TRBV19	TRBJ1-5	few	-	CASSITVRVSQPQHF	TGTGCCAGTAGTATAACGGTTCGGGTGTCTCAGCCCCAGCATTTT
TRBV6-5	TRBJ1-6	-	-	CASSYSTDYNSPLHF	TGTGCCAGCAGTTACTCGACTGACTATAATTCACCCCTCCACTTT
TRBV9	TRBJ1-1	-	-	CASSATVNTEAFF	TGTGCCAGCAGCGCGACGGTGAACACTGAAGCTTTCTTT
TRBV9	TRBJ2-7	-	TRBD2	CASSVGTSGTEGEQYF	TGTGCCAGCAGCGTAGGGACTAGCGGGACGGAAGGCGAGCAGTACTTC
TRBV5-4	TRBJ2-1	-	TRBD2	CASDVGGGRGNEQFF	TGTGCCAGCGACGTGGGGGGGGGTAGAGGCAATGAGCAGTTCTTC